This T cell receptor (beta chain) is from a study of shared clonotypes between healthy human individuals. Sequencing was performed with immunoSEQ multiplex PCR; in TCRdb, only in-frame clones are kept and a portion is missing. This table has over 1.4 million clones, around 97% appearing once. Sequencing was performed on naive CD4+ T cells sorted from blood. Described subset: CD45RA+ positively selected. This receptor was taken from a man aged 25-40 years in good health.

CDR3 loop: CASGQGRPYEQYF. The CDR3 nucleotides are TGTGCCAGCGGGCAAGGACGTCCCTACGAGCAGTACTTC. The chain is built from TRBV7-2 and TRBJ2-7; D gene unclear. Trimming left V 8 bases short and J 2 bases short, with 13 bases between. Germline-derived CDR1 and CDR2 are SGHTA and FQGNSA. CDR3 length equals 13 residues.